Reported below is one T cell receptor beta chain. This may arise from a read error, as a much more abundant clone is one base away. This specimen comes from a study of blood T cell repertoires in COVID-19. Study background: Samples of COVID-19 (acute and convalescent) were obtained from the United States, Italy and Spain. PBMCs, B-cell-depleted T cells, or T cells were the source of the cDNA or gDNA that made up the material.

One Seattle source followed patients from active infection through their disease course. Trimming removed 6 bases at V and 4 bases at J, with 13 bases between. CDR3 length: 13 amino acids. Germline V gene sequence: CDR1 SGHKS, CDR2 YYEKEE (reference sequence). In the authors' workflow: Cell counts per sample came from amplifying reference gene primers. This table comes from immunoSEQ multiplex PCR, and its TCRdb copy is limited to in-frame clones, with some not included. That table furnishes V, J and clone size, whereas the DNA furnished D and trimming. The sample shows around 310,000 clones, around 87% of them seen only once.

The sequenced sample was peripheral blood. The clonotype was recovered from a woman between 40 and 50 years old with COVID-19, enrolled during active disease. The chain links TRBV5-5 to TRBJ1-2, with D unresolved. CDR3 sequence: CASTSQSFYGYTF. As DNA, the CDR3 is TGTGCCAGCACCTCACAGAGTTTCTATGGCTACACCTTC.